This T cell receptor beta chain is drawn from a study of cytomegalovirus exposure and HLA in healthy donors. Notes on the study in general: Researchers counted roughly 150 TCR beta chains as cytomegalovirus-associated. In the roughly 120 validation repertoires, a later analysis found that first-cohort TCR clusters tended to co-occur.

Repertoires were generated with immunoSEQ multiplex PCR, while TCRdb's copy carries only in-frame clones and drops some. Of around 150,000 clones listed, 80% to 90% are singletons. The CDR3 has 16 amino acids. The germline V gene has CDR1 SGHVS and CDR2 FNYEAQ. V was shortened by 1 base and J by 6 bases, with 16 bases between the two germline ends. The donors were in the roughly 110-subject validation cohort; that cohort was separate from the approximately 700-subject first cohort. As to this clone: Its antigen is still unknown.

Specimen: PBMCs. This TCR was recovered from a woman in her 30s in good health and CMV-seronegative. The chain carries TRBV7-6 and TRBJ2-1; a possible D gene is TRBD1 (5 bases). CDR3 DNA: TGTGCCAGCAGCTTAGAGGCGTCAGGGAATCGCAATGAGCAGTTCTTC. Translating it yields CASSLEASGNRNEQFF.